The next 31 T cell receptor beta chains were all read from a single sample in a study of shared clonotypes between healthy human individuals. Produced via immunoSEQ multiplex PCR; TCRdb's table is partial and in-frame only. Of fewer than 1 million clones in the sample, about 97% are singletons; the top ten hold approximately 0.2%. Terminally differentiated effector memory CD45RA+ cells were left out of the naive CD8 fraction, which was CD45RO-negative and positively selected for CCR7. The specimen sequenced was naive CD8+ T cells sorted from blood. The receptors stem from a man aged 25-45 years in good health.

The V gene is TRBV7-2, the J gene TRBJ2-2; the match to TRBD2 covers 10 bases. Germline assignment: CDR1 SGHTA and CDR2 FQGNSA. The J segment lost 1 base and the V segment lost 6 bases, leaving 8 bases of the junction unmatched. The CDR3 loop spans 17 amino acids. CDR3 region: CASRSELAGGNTGELFF. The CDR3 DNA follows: TGTGCCAGCAGGTCCGAATTAGCGGGAGGGAACACCGGGGAGCTGTTTTTT.

The CDR3 is CASSHKREKLYNEQFF. The CDR3 coding sequence is TGTGCCAGCAGCCATAAGCGGGAAAAACTATACAATGAGCAGTTCTTC. This chain links TRBV14 with TRBJ2-1; the match to TRBD2 covers 7 bases. V dropped 3 bases and J dropped 4; count of bases not matched to a gene: 9. Germline V gives CDR1 SGHDN, CDR2 FVKESK. The CDR3 runs 16 residues.

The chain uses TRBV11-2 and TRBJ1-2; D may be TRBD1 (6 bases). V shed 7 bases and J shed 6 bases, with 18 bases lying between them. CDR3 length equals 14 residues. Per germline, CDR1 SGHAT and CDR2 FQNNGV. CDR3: CASTFQTGADGYTF. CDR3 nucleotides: TGTGCCAGCACCTTCCAGACGGGGGCGGATGGCTACACCTTC.

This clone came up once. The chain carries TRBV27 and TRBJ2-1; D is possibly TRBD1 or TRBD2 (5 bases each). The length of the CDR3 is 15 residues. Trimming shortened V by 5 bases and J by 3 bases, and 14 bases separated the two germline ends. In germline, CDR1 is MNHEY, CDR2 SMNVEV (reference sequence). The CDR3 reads CASSPLGDGYNEQFF. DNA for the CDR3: TGTGCCAGCAGTCCGCTTGGGGACGGCTACAATGAGCAGTTCTTC.

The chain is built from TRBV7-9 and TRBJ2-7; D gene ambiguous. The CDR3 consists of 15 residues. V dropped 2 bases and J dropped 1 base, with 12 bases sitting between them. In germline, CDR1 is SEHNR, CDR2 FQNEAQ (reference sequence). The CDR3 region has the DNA TGTGCCAGCAGCTTACTCTCTGCTTCTTCCTACGAGCAGTACTTC. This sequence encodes CASSLLSASSYEQYF.

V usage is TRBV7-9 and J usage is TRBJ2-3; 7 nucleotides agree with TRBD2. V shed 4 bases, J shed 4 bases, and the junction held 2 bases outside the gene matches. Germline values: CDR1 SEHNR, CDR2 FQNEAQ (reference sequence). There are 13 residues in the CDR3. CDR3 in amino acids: CASSYRGADTQYF. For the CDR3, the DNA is TGTGCCAGCAGCTACCGGGGGGCAGATACGCAGTATTTT.

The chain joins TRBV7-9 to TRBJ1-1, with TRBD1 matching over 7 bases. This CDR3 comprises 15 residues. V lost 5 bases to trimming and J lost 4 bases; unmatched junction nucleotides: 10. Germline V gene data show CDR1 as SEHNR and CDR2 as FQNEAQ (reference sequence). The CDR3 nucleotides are TGTGCCAGCAGCGTAACGACAGGGACGAGCACTGAAGCTTTCTTT. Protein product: CASSVTTGTSTEAFF.

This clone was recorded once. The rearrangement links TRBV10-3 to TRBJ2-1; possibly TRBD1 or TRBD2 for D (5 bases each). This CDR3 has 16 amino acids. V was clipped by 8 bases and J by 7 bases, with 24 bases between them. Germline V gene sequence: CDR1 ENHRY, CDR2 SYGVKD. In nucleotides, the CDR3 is TGTGCCATCGGGGACGACGAGACTGACGTCGTAAATGAGCAGTTCTTC. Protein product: CAIGDDETDVVNEQFF.

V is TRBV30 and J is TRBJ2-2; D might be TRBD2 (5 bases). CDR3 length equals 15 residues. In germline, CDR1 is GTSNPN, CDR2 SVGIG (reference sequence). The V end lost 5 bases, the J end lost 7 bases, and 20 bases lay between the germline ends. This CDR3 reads CAWSRGTHNGGELFF. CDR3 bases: TGTGCCTGGTCCCGGGGAACCCACAACGGCGGGGAGCTGTTTTTT. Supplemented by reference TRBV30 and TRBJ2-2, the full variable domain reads SQTIHQWPATLVQPVGSPLSLECTVEGTSNPNLYWYRQAAGRGLQLLFYSVGIGQISSEVPQNLSASRPQDRQFILSSKKLLLSDSGFYLCAWSRGTHNGGELFFGEGSRLTVL.

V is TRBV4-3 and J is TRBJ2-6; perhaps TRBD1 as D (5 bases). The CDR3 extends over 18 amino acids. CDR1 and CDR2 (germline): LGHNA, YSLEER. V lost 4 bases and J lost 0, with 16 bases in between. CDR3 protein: CASSRSLGASSGANVLTF. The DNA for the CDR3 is TGCGCCAGCAGCCGATCTTTAGGGGCGAGCTCTGGGGCCAACGTCCTGACTTTC.

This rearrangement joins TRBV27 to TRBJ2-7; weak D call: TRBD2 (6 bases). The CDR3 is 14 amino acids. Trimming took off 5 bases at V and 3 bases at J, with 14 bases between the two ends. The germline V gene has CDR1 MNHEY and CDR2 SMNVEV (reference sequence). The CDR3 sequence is CASSDPGTHYEQYF. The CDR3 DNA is TGTGCCAGCAGTGACCCCGGGACTCACTACGAGCAGTACTTC.

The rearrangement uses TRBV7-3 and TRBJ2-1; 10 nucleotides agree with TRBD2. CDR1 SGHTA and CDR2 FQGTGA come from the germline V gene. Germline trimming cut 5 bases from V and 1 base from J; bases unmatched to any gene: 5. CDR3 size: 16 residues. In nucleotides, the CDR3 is TGTGCCAGCAGCCCACGGACTAGCGGTTCCTACAATGAGCAGTTCTTC. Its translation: CASSPRTSGSYNEQFF. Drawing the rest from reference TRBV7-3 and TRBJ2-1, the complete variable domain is GAGVSQTPSNKVTEKGKYVELRCDPISGHTALYWYRQSLGQGPEFLIYFQGTGAADDSGLPNDRFFAVRPEGSVSTLKIQRTERGDSAVYLCASSPRTSGSYNEQFFGPGTRLTVL.

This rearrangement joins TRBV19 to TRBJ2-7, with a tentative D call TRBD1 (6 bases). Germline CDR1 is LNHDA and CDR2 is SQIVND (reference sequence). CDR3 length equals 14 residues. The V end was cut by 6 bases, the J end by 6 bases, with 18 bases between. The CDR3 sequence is CASRPGQQWSEQYF. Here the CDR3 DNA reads TGTGCCAGTAGACCGGGACAACAGTGGTCCGAGCAGTACTTC.

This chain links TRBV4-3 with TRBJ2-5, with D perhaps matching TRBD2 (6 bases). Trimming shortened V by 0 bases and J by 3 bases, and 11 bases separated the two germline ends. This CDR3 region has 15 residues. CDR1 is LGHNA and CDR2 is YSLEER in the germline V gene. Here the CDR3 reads CASSQDGGSKETQYF. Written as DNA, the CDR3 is TGCGCCAGCAGCCAAGATGGGGGGAGTAAAGAGACCCAGTACTTC.

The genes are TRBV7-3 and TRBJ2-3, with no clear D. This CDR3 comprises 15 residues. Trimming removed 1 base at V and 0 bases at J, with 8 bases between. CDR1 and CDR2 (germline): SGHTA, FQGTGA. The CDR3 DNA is TGTGCCAGCAGCTTAATCGGAACTAGCACAGATACGCAGTATTTT. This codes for CASSLIGTSTDTQYF.

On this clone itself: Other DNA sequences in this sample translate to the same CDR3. The CDR3 loop is CSVGGSGYEQYF. The CDR3 coding sequence is TGCAGCGTTGGAGGGAGCGGTTACGAGCAGTACTTC. The V gene is TRBV29-1, the J gene TRBJ2-7, with D possibly TRBD2 on 5 matching bases. Germline values: CDR1 SQVTM, CDR2 ANQGSEA. Trimming left V 4 bases short and J 4 bases short, with 11 bases between. There are 12 residues in the CDR3.

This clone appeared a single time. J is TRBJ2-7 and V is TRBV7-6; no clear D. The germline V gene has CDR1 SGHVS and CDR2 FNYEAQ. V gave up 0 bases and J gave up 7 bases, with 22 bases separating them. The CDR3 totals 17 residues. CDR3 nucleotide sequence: TGTGCCAGCAGCTTAGCGCAAGGGCAACCCTTGATGAGAGAGCAGTACTTC. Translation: CASSLAQGQPLMREQYF.

Here the CDR3 reads CASSDMGETYEQYF. The CDR3 nucleotides read TGTGCCAGCAGTGATATGGGGGAGACCTACGAGCAGTACTTC. The chain employs TRBV2 and TRBJ2-7; D tentatively reads TRBD1 or TRBD2 (5 bases each). The CDR3 is 14 amino acids. Germline V gives CDR1 SNHLY, CDR2 FYNNEI. V shed 3 bases and J shed 2 bases, with 11 bases lying between them.

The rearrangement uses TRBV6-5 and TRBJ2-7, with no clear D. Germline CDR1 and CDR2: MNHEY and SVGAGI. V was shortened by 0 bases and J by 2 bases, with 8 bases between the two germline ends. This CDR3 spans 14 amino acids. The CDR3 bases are TGTGCCAGCAGTTACTCAGGGTTCGCCTACGAGCAGTACTTC. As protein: CASSYSGFAYEQYF.

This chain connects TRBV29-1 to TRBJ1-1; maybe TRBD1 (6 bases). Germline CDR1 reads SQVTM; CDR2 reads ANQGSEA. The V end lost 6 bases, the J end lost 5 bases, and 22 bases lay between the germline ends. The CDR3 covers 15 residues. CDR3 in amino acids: CSVFPTRGARTEAFF. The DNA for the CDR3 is TGCAGCGTATTCCCGACTAGGGGGGCGAGGACTGAAGCTTTCTTT.

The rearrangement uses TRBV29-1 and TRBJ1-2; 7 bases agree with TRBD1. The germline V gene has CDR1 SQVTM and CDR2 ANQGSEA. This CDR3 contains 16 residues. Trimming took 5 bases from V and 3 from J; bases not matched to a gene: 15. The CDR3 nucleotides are TGCAGCGTTTTGGGGGTTGACAGGGAATTTTACTATGGCTACACCTTC. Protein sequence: CSVLGVDREFYYGYTF.

The CDR3 bases are TGTGCCAGCAAGGACTATAGCTTCAATGAGCAGTTCTTC. It encodes CASKDYSFNEQFF. The V and J genes are TRBV27 and TRBJ2-1; D is perhaps TRBD2 (6 bases). Germline V gene data show CDR1 as MNHEY and CDR2 as SMNVEV (reference sequence). The CDR3 is made up of 13 amino acids. V was cut by 7 bases and J by 6 bases, with 13 bases left in between.

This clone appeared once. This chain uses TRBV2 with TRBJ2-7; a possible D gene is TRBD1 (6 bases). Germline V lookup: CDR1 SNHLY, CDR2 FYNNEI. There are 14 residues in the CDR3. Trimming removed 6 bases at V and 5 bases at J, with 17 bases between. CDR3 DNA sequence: TGTGCCAGCAGCCCCGGGTGGGGGCCCGACGAGCAGTACTTC. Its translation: CASSPGWGPDEQYF.

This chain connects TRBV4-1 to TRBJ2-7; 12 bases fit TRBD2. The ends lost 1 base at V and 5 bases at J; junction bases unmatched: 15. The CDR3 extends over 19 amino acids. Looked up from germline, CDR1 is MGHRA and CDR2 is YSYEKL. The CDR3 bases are TGCGCCAGCAGCCAAGTTGACCTAGCGGGAGGGCCTTCAGCTAACGAGCAGTACTTC. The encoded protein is CASSQVDLAGGPSANEQYF.

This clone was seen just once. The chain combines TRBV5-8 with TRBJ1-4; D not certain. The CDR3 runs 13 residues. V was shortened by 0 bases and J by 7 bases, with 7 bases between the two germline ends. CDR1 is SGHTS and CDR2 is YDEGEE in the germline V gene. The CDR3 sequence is CASSLAPGEKLFF. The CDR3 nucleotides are TGTGCCAGCAGCTTGGCCCCGGGTGAAAAACTGTTTTTT. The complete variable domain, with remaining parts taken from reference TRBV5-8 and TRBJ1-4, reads EAGVTQSPTHLIKTRGQQATLRCSPISGHTSVYWYQQALGLGLQFLLWYDEGEERNRGNFPPRFSGRQFPNYSSELNVNALELEDSALYLCASSLAPGEKLFFGSGTQLSVL.

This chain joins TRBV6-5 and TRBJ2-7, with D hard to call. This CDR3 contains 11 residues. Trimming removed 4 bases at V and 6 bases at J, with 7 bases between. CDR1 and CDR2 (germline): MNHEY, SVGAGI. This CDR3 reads CASSFNGEQYF. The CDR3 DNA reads TGTGCCAGCAGTTTCAATGGCGAGCAGTACTTC.

The CDR3 nucleotides read TGTGCCAGCAGTTACACGTCGCGGACCCCCGTCACTGAAGCTTTCTTT. As protein: CASSYTSRTPVTEAFF. The chain employs TRBV6-5 and TRBJ1-1; D gene ambiguous. V lost 2 bases and J 4 bases, leaving 17 bases between the germline ends. The CDR3 contains 16 residues. Germline CDR1 MNHEY, CDR2 SVGAGI.

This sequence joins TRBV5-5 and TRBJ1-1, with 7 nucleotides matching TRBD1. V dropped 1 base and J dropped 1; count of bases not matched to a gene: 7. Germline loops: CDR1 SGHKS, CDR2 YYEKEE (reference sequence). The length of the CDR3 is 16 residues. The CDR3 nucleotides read TGTGCCAGCAGCTTGCGGACAGGTCTCTGGAACACTGAAGCTTTCTTT. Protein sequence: CASSLRTGLWNTEAFF.

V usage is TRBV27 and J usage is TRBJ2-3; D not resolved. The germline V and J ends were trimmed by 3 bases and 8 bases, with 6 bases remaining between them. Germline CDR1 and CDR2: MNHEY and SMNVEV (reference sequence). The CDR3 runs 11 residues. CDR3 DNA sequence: TGTGCCAGCAGTTTTCAGACTACGCAGTATTTT. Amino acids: CASSFQTTQYF.

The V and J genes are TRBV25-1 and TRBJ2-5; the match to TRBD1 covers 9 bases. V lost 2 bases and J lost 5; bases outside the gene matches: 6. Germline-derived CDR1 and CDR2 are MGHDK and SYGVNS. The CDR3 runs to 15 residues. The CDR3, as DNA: TGTGCCAGCAGTGAACTTACAGGGGGCGAGGAGACCCAGTACTTC. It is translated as CASSELTGGEETQYF.

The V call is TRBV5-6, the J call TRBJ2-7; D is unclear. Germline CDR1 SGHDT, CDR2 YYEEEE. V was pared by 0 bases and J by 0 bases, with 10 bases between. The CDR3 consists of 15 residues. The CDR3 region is CASSLVGQASYEQYF. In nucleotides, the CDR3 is TGTGCCAGCAGCTTGGTAGGGCAGGCCTCCTACGAGCAGTACTTC.